The following is a TCR beta chain sequence with its context. The protocol was immunoSEQ multiplex PCR, while the TCRdb copy is restricted to in-frame clones and leaves out a portion. Altogether more than 40,000 clones are present, 88% being singletons, with the ten largest covering over 7.5%. This sample is part of a study of blood T cell repertoires in COVID-19. On the study more broadly: The samples span acute and convalescent COVID-19 from the United States, Italy and Spain.

This CDR3 comprises 15 residues. With V trimmed by 4 bases and J by 3 bases, 8 bases remained unmatched. CDR1 SNHLY and CDR2 FYNNEI come from the germline V gene. The chain uses TRBV2 and TRBJ1-1; TRBD1 matches at 7 bases. Sequencing was performed on peripheral blood. The clonotype originates from a man aged 50 or older with active COVID-19. CDR3 in DNA: TGTGCCAGCAGTGGACCGACAGGGCAGGACACTGAAGCTTTCTTT. Translation gives CASSGPTGQDTEAFF.